This passage covers 23 T cell receptor beta chains from one sample sequenced in a study of shared clonotypes between healthy human individuals. Only in-frame clones appear in the TCRdb table, and some are missing; sequencing was by immunoSEQ multiplex PCR. Of roughly 2,000,000 clones in the sample, about 95% were seen once. CD8 cells classed as naive were CD45RO-negative and positively selected for CCR7, excluding terminally differentiated effector memory CD45RA+ cells. Sequenced input: naive CD8+ T cells sorted from blood. The source of these receptors is a man between 18 and 29 years old in good health.

This clone appeared a few times. J is TRBJ1-2 and V is TRBV27, with 9 bases matching TRBD1. V was pared by 8 bases and J by 4 bases, with 2 bases of the junction left unmatched. CDR3 length equals 12 residues. Germline-derived CDR1 and CDR2 are MNHEY and SMNVEV (reference sequence). CDR3 sequence reads: CASGTGSYGYTF. The CDR3 DNA sequence: TGTGCCAGCGGGACAGGGTCCTATGGCTACACCTTC.

The chain couples TRBV4-1 to TRBJ2-7; D is possibly TRBD1 (5 bases). Trimming cost V 2 bases and J 0 bases, with 11 bases left between them. The CDR3 length is 15 residues. Germline CDR1 reads MGHRA; CDR2 reads YSYEKL. The CDR3: CASSQMSRASYEQYF. CDR3 nucleotides: TGCGCCAGCAGCCAAATGTCCAGGGCCTCCTACGAGCAGTACTTC.

The table lists this clone with a count of one. The chain is built from TRBV6-1 and TRBJ1-5; 9 bases align to TRBD1. The J call may not be correct, given that the DNA end is closer to TRBJ2-3. The CDR3 spans 16 residues. Germline assignment: CDR1 MNHNS and CDR2 SASEGT. The CDR3 nucleotides read TGTGCCAGCAGTGAACTTCCCGGGACAGGGATTCAGCCCCAGTATTTT. It codes for CASSELPGTGIQPQYF.

The chain is built from TRBV9 and TRBJ2-7; 7 bases fit TRBD1. The CDR3 contains 14 residues. V lost 2 bases, J lost 3 bases, and 5 bases stayed unmatched. Germline loops: CDR1 SGDLS, CDR2 YYNGEE. Here the CDR3 reads CASSVGDSYYEQYF. DNA of the CDR3: TGTGCCAGCAGCGTGGGGGACAGCTACTACGAGCAGTACTTC.

The genes are TRBV7-3 and TRBJ1-2; no definite D call. The V end lost 6 bases, the J end lost 3 bases, and 17 bases lay between the germline ends. CDR3 length: 15 residues. The germline V gene encodes CDR1 SGHTA and CDR2 FQGTGA. CDR3 sequence: CASSLDSSSHYGYTF. The CDR3 bases are TGTGCCAGCAGTCTGGACTCATCCTCCCACTATGGCTACACCTTC.

This clone is a singleton in its sample. This same CDR3 is encoded by further DNA sequences in the sample. J is TRBJ2-7 and V is TRBV7-9; TRBD2 agrees at 7 bases. Germline trimming cut 6 bases from V and 0 bases from J; bases unmatched to any gene: 5. Germline assignment: CDR1 SEHNR and CDR2 FQNEAQ (reference sequence). The CDR3 is 14 residues long. The CDR3 loop reads CASSLTSVSYEQYF. The CDR3 DNA reads TGTGCCAGCAGTCTCACTAGCGTCTCCTACGAGCAGTACTTC.

This clone was recorded a few times. This chain uses TRBV27 with TRBJ1-5, with a possible D match to TRBD1 (5 bases). Germline V gene lookup returns CDR1 MNHEY and CDR2 SMNVEV (reference sequence). This CDR3 contains 14 residues. V gave up 3 bases and J gave up 10 bases, with 16 bases separating them. In nucleotides, the CDR3 is TGTGCCAGCAGTTTTTTGGGGCCGCGCGACCCCCAGCATTTT. Protein sequence: CASSFLGPRDPQHF.

This chain links TRBV6-5 with TRBJ2-5; D perhaps matches TRBD1 (5 bases). Germline V gene data show CDR1 as MNHEY and CDR2 as SVGAGI. The CDR3 length is 11 residues. V gave up 7 bases and J gave up 4 bases, with 7 bases separating them. CDR3 in DNA: TGTGCCAGCAACAGGCTAGAGACCCAGTACTTC. The encoded protein is CASNRLETQYF.

The chain uses TRBV27 and TRBJ2-3, with D uncertain. Germline V gives CDR1 MNHEY, CDR2 SMNVEV (reference sequence). This CDR3 is built from 14 residues. V gave up 1 base and J gave up 5 bases, with 10 bases separating them. The CDR3 spells CASSLYRQEDTQYF. The CDR3 bases are TGTGCCAGCAGTTTATATAGGCAGGAAGATACGCAGTATTTT.

The rearrangement joins TRBV13 to TRBJ1-6, with D possibly matching TRBD1 (6 bases). This CDR3 has 16 amino acids. Trimming took off 5 bases at V and 7 bases at J, with 18 bases between the two ends. Per the germline V gene, CDR1 is PRHDT and CDR2 is FYEKMQ (reference sequence). The CDR3, as DNA: TGTGCCAGCAGCAACGCGACAGGCCCGGGGAATTCACCCCTCCACTTT. This sequence encodes CASSNATGPGNSPLHF. Variable domain in full (rest from reference TRBV13 and TRBJ1-6): AAGVIQSPRHLIKEKRETATLKCYPIPRHDTVYWYQQGPGQDPQFLISFYEKMQSDKGSIPDRFSAQQFSDYHSELNMSSLELGDSALYFCASSNATGPGNSPLHFGNGTRLTVT.

The V and J genes are TRBV6-5 and TRBJ2-5; no reliable D call. With 7 bases removed from V and 1 base from J, the gap between germline ends came to 4 bases. The germline gives CDR1 MNHEY, CDR2 SVGAGI. The CDR3 is made up of 11 amino acids. The CDR3 DNA follows: TGTGCCAGCACGGGCCAAGAGACCCAGTACTTC. The encoded protein is CASTGQETQYF.

In this sample, this clone turned up a few times. CDR3 DNA sequence: TGCGCCAGCAGTGAGGGTGCGGGAGACTATGGCTACACCTTC. It is translated as CASSEGAGDYGYTF. This chain connects TRBV10-2 to TRBJ1-2, with D hard to call. This CDR3 is built from 14 residues. Germline CDR1 is WSHSY and CDR2 is SAAADI. Trimming shortened V by 2 bases and J by 3 bases, and 10 bases separated the two germline ends.

This chain connects TRBV9 to TRBJ1-2; 8 positions agree with TRBD1. CDR1 and CDR2 (germline): SGDLS, YYNGEE. This CDR3 spans 17 amino acids. Trimming removed 0 bases from V and 2 bases from J; junction bases left unmatched: 9. CDR3 DNA: TGTGCCAGCAGCGTAGCACAGGGGGGAGATCCGAACTATGGCTACACCTTC. This sequence encodes CASSVAQGGDPNYGYTF.

The chain combines TRBV10-2 with TRBJ2-5; no reliable D call. Between the trimmed V and J ends, which lost 4 bases and 1 base, there was a span of 16 bases. This CDR3 is built from 16 residues. Germline V lookup: CDR1 WSHSY, CDR2 SAAADI. DNA of the CDR3: TGCGCCAGCAGTGGATCCCACATCCGCGGCCAAGAGACCCAGTACTTC. It is translated as CASSGSHIRGQETQYF.

The chain combines TRBV5-6 with TRBJ2-1, with no clear D. Germline loops: CDR1 SGHDT, CDR2 YYEEEE. This CDR3 has 12 amino acids. The ends were cut back, 5 bases at V and 4 bases at J, with 7 bases in the middle. CDR3 residues: CASRREYNEQFF. CDR3 nucleotides: TGTGCCAGCAGGCGCGAGTACAATGAGCAGTTCTTC.

A note on this clone: Other DNA sequences of this sample code for an identical CDR3. The genes are TRBV11-2 and TRBJ1-5; D unclear. The CDR3 totals 14 residues. The germline V gene has CDR1 SGHAT and CDR2 FQNNGV. Trimming stripped 1 base from V and 0 bases from J, with 4 bases between. In DNA form, the CDR3 reads TGTGCCAGCAGCTTAGGCTATAGCAATCAGCCCCAGCATTTT. This codes for CASSLGYSNQPQHF.

The rearrangement uses TRBV7-8 and TRBJ2-1; 7 bases are a match to TRBD2. V was clipped by 1 base and J by 3 bases; unmatched bases: 6. CDR1 and CDR2 from the germline V gene are SGHVS and FQNEAQ. The CDR3 is 16 residues long. CDR3 amino acids: CASSLVAGGFYNEQFF. CDR3 DNA sequence: TGTGCCAGCAGCTTAGTAGCGGGTGGTTTCTACAATGAGCAGTTCTTC.

This chain connects TRBV11-2 to TRBJ2-7; D tentatively fits TRBD1 or TRBD2 (5 bases each). Germline V lookup: CDR1 SGHAT, CDR2 FQNNGV. The V and J ends lost 4 bases and 1 base respectively, with 17 bases between them. The CDR3 covers 16 residues. The CDR3 sequence: CASSSYNGDRSYEQYF. The CDR3 DNA is TGTGCCAGCAGCTCCTATAATGGGGACCGGTCCTACGAGCAGTACTTC.

This clone was counted once. At the DNA level, this CDR3 is encoded by other sequences in the same sample as well. This CDR3 is CASSVGGNYEQYF. For the CDR3, the DNA is TGTGCCAGCAGCGTGGGGGGTAACTACGAGCAGTACTTC. The chain joins TRBV9 to TRBJ2-7; maybe TRBD2 (6 bases). Germline values: CDR1 SGDLS, CDR2 YYNGEE. V gave up 2 bases and J gave up 3 bases, with 9 bases separating them. The CDR3 runs to 13 residues. Full variable domain (missing parts from reference TRBV9 and TRBJ2-7): DSGVTQTPKHLITATGQRVTLRCSPRSGDLSVYWYQQSLDQGLQFLIQYYNGEERAKGNILERFSAQQFPDLHSELNLSSLELGDSALYFCASSVGGNYEQYFGPGTRLTVT.

The chain joins TRBV18 to TRBJ1-6; 7 bases are shared with TRBD1. Germline V gene lookup returns CDR1 KGHSH and CDR2 LQKENI. The CDR3 has 15 amino acids. The V and J ends lost 1 base and 5 bases, in that order; junction bases with no gene match: 2. This CDR3 reads CASSPRGQNNSPLHF. The DNA of the CDR3 is TGTGCCAGCTCACCACGGGGACAGAATAATTCACCCCTCCACTTT.

The chain combines TRBV28 with TRBJ1-5; maybe TRBD1 (6 bases). The CDR3 contains 14 residues. Trimming took 5 bases from V and 4 from J, leaving 12 bases between them. Germline V gene data show CDR1 as MDHEN and CDR2 as SYDVKM. The DNA for the CDR3 is TGTGCCAGCAGTGACTCCGGGACAAATCAGCCCCAGCATTTT. Encoded protein: CASSDSGTNQPQHF.

This clone turned up a few times. The rearrangement joins TRBV27 to TRBJ1-6, with D unresolved. The CDR3 runs to 14 residues. CDR1 is MNHEY, CDR2 SMNVEV, per germline (reference sequence). The V end was cut by 1 base, the J end by 6 bases, with 7 bases between. Here the CDR3 DNA reads TGTGCCAGCAGTTTATGGGCAACTAATTCACCCCTCCACTTT. Translation: CASSLWATNSPLHF.

As to this clone: Other DNA sequences from this sample encode an identical CDR3 as well. The chain is built from TRBV4-3 and TRBJ2-7; a weak D match, TRBD1 (5 bases). This CDR3 comprises 14 residues. Germline values: CDR1 LGHNA, CDR2 YSLEER. V was clipped by 1 base and J by 1 base, with 8 bases between them. As DNA, the CDR3 is TGCGCCAGCAGCCAAGTCGCAGGGTCCTACGAGCAGTACTTC. Amino acids: CASSQVAGSYEQYF.